The rows below give T cell receptor beta chains drawn from one sample of a study of cytomegalovirus exposure and HLA in healthy donors. This table comes from immunoSEQ multiplex PCR, and its TCRdb copy is limited to in-frame clones, with some not included. The table includes roughly 150,000 clones, roughly 74% detected once. Sequenced: PBMCs. The receptors originated from a man younger than 35 in good health and CMV-seropositive. The CDR3 runs from the conserved cysteine through the conserved F or W. A D gene is named only where the DNA matches it firmly. Clone size appears in some rows only: once, few, many, or a class for an expanded clone.

- TRBJ2-2 TRBV27 - TGTGCCAGCAGTGAACAGAACACCGGGGAGCTGTTTTTT CASSEQNTGELFF
- TRBJ2-1 TRBV15 - TGTGCCACCAGCAGACCCGTATGGGGGGAGGATGAGCAGTTCTTC CATSRPVWGEDEQFF
TRBD2 TRBJ2-5 TRBV28 - TGTGCCAGCAGACCGGCCGCCGGGACTAGCGGGTGGGAGACCCAGTACTTC CASRPAAGTSGWETQYF
- TRBJ2-1 TRBV6-5 once TGTGCCAGCAGCAATCCGAGCGCCTACAATGAGCAGTTCTTC CASSNPSAYNEQFF
TRBD1 TRBJ2-5 TRBV28 - TGTGCCAGCAGTTTCCCGAAACAGGGGGCAAGGGAGACCCAGTACTTC CASSFPKQGARETQYF
TRBD2 TRBJ2-7 TRBV5-4 - TGTGCCAGCAGCTTGGGGGGACTAGAACCCGAGCAGTACTTC CASSLGGLEPEQYF
- TRBJ1-5 TRBV12-1 - TGTGCCAGCAGCTTTGGAGGGATTGGTAGCAATCAGCCCCAGCATTTT CASSFGGIGSNQPQHF
TRBD2 TRBJ2-5 TRBV18 once TGTGCCAGCCGAGGTACTAGCGGACAAGAGACCCAGTACTTC CASRGTSGQETQYF
- TRBJ2-3 TRBV5-1 - TGCGCCAGCCAGGACACAGATACGCAGTATTTT CASQDTDTQYF
TRBD2 TRBJ2-1 TRBV7-3 - TGTGCCAGCAGCTCAGCGGGAGGGCCTATATATGAGCAGTTCTTC CASSSAGGPIYEQFF
- TRBJ2-1 TRBV2 - TGTGCCAGCACACGGGAGATCATGATCAATGAGCAGTTCTTC CASTREIMINEQFF
- TRBJ2-6 TRBV13 - TGTGCCAGCAGCTGGACATCCGGGGCCAACGTCCTGACTTTC CASSWTSGANVLTF
- TRBJ2-2 TRBV9 - TGTGCCAGCAGCCAGGGTATTGAGGCCGGGGAGCTGTTTTTT CASSQGIEAGELFF
TRBD2 TRBJ2-1 TRBV20-1 few TGCAGTGCCGCAAGCGGGAGTGAGCAGTTCTTC CSAASGSEQFF
TRBD2 TRBJ2-2 TRBV11-2 - TGTGCCAGCAGCCAAGGGACTAGCGGGATCGCCGGGGAGCTGTTTTTT CASSQGTSGIAGELFF
- TRBJ2-2 TRBV27 - TGTGCCCCCCCCCGCCAGGGTAAGGACACCGGGGAGCTGTTTTTT CAPPRQGKDTGELFF
- TRBJ1-1 TRBV19 few TGTGCCAGTAGTCCAGCGCCGAGCGTTCAGAACACTGAAGCTTTCTTT CASSPAPSVQNTEAFF
TRBD2 TRBJ2-1 TRBV7-8 - TGTGCCAGCAGCTACCGGGTGGGTACTAGCGAGGGCGATGAGCAGTTCTTC CASSYRVGTSEGDEQFF
TRBD2 TRBJ2-7 TRBV2 - TGTGCCAGCAGTCAGGGGACTAGCCGAGGAGGGGAGCAGTACTTC CASSQGTSRGGEQYF
TRBD1 TRBJ2-7 TRBV7-2 - TGTGCCAGCAGCACGGACAGGGACTACGAGCAGTACTTC CASSTDRDYEQYF